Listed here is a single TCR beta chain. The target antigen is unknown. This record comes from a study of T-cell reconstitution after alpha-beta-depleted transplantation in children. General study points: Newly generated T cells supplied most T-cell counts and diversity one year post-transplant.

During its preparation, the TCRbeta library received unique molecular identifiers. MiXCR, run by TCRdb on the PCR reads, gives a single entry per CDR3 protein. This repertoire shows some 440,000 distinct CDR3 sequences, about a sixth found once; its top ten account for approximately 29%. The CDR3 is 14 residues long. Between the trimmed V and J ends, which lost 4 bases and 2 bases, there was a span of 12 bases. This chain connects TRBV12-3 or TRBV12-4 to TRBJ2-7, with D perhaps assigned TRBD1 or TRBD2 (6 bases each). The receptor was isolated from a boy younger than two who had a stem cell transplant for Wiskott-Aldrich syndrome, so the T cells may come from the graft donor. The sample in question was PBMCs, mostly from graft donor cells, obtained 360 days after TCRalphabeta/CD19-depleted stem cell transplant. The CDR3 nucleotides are TGTGCCAGCAGTTCCCAAGGGGGGCCCTACGAGCAGTACTTC. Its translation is CASSSQGGPYEQYF.